This record concerns one T cell receptor (beta chain) sequence. TCRdb's table, derived via immunoSEQ multiplex PCR, lists solely in-frame clones and lacks some. The data show roughly 65,000 clones, more than 70% seen once. This record comes from a study of blood T cell repertoires in COVID-19. The V segment lost 7 bases and the J segment 7 bases; nucleotides outside the gene matches: 4. Germline assignment: CDR1 SNHLY and CDR2 FYNNEI. There are 12 residues in the CDR3. The rearrangement joins TRBV2 to TRBJ2-4, with 7 bases fitting TRBD1. The specimen sequenced was peripheral blood. The clonotype comes from a man aged 45-60 years with acute or convalescent COVID-19. Written as DNA, the CDR3 is TGTGCCAGCACCGGGACAGTGAACATTCAGTACTTC. Amino acid sequence: CASTGTVNIQYF.